The clone carrying this TCR beta chain showed up many times. No antigen is known for it. The record originates from a study of human T cells and chemical hapten exposure. Whole-study context: 2% DPC applied to a 2 cm by 2 cm arm area sensitized donors. Variability of per-sample TCR yields stemmed mainly from small differences in pooled library volume. Study-level findings and limits: Sensitizing to DPC left TCRs with a frequency above 1 in 1000 unaltered.

A single record per CDR3 protein comes from TCRdb applying MiXCR to the RACE reads. This sample carries tens of thousands of distinct CDR3 sequences, approximately 9% of them seen once, and the ten largest clones take about 6.6%. The CDR3 runs 15 residues. Trimming cost V 4 bases and J 4 bases, with 17 bases left between them. CDR1 and CDR2 (germline): SGDLS, YYNGEE. The time point here: patch test 2, 6 weeks after DPC sensitization. Treatment denoted: therapeutic diphenylcyclopropenone sensitization with weekly scalp DPC. Alopecia patients deemed DPC-suitable, aged 18 to 70, excluding pregnancy. The receptor was isolated from a man aged 30 to 45 with alopecia areata. Some clones in this sample may be carry-over from other donors' samples. The V gene is TRBV9, the J gene TRBJ1-2; possibly TRBD1 for D (6 bases). The sequencing used whole blood, collected in connection with sensitization to the hapten diphenylcyclopropenone (DPC). CDR3 bases: TGTGCCAGCAGCACCGAGAAAAGGACAGTCTATGGCTACACCTTC. Protein product: CASSTEKRTVYGYTF.